This T cell receptor (beta chain) was obtained from a study of vaccination effects on CD4 cells after COVID-19. Study-wide background: Post-vaccine specimens arrived a median 72 days past the second dose.

Germline values: CDR1 KGHDR, CDR2 SFDVKD. This CDR3 has 16 residues. V shed 2 bases and J shed 0 bases, with 11 bases lying between them. Study results and limitations: Marked clonal contraction of infection- and vaccine-induced clones was seen late after vaccination.

To note about this clone: What it binds is unknown.

Following culture for more than 9 days, CD4+ T cells were isolated. From March to December 2020, the person had a SARS-CoV-2 infection that was confirmed by PCR. Each participant was given two doses of one vaccine (BNT162b2 or mRNA-1273). Assay used: immunoSEQ multiplex PCR; TCRdb lists only in-frame clones, some missing. The data contain roughly 51,000 clones, nearly 75% of them seen just once; the ten biggest clones take up roughly 5.4%. This rearrangement joins TRBV24-1 to TRBJ2-3; D gene uncertain. The clonotype comes from a human donor who had a prior SARS-CoV-2 infection. This material consisted of CD4+ T cells from PBMCs cultured without peptide, taken after COVID-19 vaccination. The CDR3 spells CATSDSVGTSTDTQYF. DNA of the CDR3: TGTGCCACCAGTGATTCTGTGGGAACTAGCACAGATACGCAGTATTTT.